Here is one TCR beta chain with its context. The germline gives CDR1 SEHNR, CDR2 FQNEAQ (reference sequence). V was cut by 8 bases and J by 11 bases, with 12 bases left in between. The CDR3 spans 10 residues. This record belongs to a study of regulatory and conventional T cells in RAG deficiency. Only in-frame clones appear in the TCRdb table, and some are missing; sequencing was by immunoSEQ multiplex PCR. Counted here are about 32,000 clones, approximately 91% occurring once; the ten biggest clones make up roughly an eighth. The sample was also reused in another study, on regulatory T cells. That source reports: The PCR used 52 TRBV and 13 TRBJ primers. Skewed V and J usage and few unique V-J pairs marked patient repertoires, most in Tregs.

The V gene is TRBV7-9, the J gene TRBJ1-1; TRBD1 might be the D (5 bases). The sequencing input was CD8+ T cells sorted from blood. The receptor was derived from a human donor in good health. CDR3: CASGGGAAFF. The CDR3 DNA is TGTGCCAGCGGGGGAGGTGCGGCTTTCTTT. The variable domain in full, completed from reference TRBV7-9 and TRBJ1-1, reads DTGVSQNPRHKITKRGQNVTFRCDPISEHNRLYWYRQTLGQGPEFLTYFQNEAQLEKSRLLSDRFSAERPKGSFSTLEIQRTEQGDSAMYLCASGGGAAFFGQGTRLTVV.